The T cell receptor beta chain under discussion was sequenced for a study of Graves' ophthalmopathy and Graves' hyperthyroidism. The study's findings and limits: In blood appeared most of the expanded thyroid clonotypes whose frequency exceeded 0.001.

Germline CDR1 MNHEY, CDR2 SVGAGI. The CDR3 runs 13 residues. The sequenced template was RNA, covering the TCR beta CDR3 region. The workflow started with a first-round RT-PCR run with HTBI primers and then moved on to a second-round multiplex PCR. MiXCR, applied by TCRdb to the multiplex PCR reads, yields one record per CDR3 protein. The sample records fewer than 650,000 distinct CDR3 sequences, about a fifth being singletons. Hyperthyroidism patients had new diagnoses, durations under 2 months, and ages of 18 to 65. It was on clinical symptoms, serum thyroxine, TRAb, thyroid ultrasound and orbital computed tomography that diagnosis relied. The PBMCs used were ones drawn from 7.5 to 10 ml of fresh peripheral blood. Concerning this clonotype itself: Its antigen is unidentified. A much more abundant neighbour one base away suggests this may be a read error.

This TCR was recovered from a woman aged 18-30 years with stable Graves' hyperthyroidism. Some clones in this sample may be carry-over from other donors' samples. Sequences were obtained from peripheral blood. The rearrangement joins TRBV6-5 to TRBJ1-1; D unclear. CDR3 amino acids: CSSSYSVESEAFF. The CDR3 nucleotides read TGTTCCAGCAGTTACTCTGTGGAGAGTGAAGCTTTCTTT.